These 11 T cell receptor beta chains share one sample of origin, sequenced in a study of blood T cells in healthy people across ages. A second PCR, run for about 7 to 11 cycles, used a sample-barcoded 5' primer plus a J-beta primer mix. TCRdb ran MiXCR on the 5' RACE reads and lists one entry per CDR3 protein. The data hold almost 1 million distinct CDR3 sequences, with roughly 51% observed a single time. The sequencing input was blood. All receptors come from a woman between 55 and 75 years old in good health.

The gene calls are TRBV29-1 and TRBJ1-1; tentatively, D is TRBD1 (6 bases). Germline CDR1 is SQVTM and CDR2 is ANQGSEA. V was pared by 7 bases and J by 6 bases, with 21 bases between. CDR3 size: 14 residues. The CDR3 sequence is CSGSGAGEYAEAFF. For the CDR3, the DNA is TGCAGCGGTTCAGGGGCGGGGGAATACGCTGAAGCTTTCTTT.

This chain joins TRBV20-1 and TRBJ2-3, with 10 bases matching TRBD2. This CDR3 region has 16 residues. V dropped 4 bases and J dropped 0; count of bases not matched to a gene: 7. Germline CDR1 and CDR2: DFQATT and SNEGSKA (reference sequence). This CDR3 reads CSATPLAGRSTDTQYF. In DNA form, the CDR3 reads TGCAGTGCTACTCCACTAGCGGGACGTAGCACAGATACGCAGTATTTT.

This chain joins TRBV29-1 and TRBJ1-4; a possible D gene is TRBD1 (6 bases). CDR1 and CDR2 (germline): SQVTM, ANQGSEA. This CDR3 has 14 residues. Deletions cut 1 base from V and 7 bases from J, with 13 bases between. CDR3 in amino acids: CSVEVGRGGEKLFF. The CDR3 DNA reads TGCAGCGTTGAAGTAGGCAGGGGTGGTGAAAAACTGTTTTTT.

CDR3 in amino acids: CASSLEGDSGANVLTF. CDR3 bases: TGTGCCAGCAGCTTAGAGGGTGACTCTGGGGCCAACGTCCTGACTTTC. The chain combines TRBV7-6 with TRBJ2-6, with D hard to call. Trimming cost V 1 base and J 0 bases, with 7 bases left between them. Germline CDR1 SGHVS, CDR2 FNYEAQ. This CDR3 comprises 16 residues.

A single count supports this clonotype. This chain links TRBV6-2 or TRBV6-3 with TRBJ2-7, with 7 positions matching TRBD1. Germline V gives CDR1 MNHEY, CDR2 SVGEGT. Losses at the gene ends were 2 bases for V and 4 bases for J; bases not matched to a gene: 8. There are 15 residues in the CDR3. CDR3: CASSYHQGQRYEQYF. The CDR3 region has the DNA TGTGCCAGCAGTTACCACCAGGGACAGAGATACGAGCAGTACTTC.

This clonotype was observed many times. The CDR3 sequence is CSALWAAGANVLTF. CDR3 coding DNA: TGCAGCGCGCTTTGGGCAGCTGGGGCCAACGTCCTGACTTTC. V and J are TRBV29-1 and TRBJ2-6, with no clear D. CDR1 SQVTM and CDR2 ANQGSEA come from the germline V gene. Trimming cost V 7 bases and J 2 bases, with 12 bases left between them. The length of the CDR3 is 14 residues.

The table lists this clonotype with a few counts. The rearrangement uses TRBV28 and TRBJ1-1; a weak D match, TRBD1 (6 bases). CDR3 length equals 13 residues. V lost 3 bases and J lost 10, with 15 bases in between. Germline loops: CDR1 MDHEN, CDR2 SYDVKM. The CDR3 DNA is TGTGCCAGCAGTTTCCTCGAGGGGGGGTCAGCTTTCTTT. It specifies CASSFLEGGSAFF.

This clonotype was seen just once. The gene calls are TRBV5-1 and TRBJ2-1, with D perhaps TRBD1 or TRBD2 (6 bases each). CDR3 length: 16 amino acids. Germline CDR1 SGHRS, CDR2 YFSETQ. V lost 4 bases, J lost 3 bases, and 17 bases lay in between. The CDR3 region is CASSKEGGAGYNEQFF. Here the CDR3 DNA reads TGCGCCAGCAGCAAGGAGGGGGGCGCGGGCTACAATGAGCAGTTCTTC.

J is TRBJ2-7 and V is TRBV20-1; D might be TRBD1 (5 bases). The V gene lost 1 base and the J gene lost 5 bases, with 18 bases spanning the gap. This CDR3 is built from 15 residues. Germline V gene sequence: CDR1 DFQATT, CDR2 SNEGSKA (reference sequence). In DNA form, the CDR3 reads TGCAGTGCTAGAGTTATCAGGGAAGGACGCAACGAGCAGTACTTC. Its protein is CSARVIREGRNEQYF.

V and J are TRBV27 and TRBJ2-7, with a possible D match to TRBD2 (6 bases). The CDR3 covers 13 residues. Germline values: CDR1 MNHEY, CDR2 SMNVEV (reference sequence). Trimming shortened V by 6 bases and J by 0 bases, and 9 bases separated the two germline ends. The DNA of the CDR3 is TGTGCCAGCAGGGGCGGGACCTCCTACGAGCAGTACTTC. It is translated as CASRGGTSYEQYF.

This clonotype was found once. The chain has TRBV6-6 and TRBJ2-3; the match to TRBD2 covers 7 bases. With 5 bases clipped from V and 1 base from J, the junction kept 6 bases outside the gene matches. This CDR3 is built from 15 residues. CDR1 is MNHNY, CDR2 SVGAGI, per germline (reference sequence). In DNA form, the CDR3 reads TGTGCCAGCAGTGTCGCGGGAGTAGGCACAGATACGCAGTATTTT. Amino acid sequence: CASSVAGVGTDTQYF.